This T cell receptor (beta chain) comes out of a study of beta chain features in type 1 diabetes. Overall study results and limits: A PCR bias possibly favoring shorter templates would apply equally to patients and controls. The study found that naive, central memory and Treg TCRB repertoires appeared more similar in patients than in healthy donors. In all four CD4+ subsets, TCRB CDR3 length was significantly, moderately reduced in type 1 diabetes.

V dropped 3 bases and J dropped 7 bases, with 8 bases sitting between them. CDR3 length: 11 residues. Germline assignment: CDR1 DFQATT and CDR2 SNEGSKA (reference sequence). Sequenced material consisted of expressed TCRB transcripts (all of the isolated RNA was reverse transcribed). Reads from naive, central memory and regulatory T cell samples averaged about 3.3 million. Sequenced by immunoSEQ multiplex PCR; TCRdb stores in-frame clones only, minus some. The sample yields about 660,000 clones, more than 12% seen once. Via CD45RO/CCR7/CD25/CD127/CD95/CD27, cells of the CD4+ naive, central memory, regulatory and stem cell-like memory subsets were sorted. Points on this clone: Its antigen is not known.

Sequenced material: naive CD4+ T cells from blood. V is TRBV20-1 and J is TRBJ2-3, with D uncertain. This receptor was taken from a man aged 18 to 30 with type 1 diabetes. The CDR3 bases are TGCAGTGCTAGTATCTTAAATACGCAGTATTTT. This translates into CSASILNTQYF.